These T cell receptor beta chains were read from a single sample in a study of T cell repertoires in cytomegalovirus infection. The antigens of these receptors remain unknown. Using its own MiXCR run on the reads, TCRdb lists one record per CDR3 protein. The sample has roughly 160,000 distinct CDR3 sequences; about 22% are singletons. The sample in question was CD8+ T cells from cultured PBMCs, obtained from culture after CMV antigen stimulation. These receptors were taken from a human donor in good health (CMV status not recorded). Some clones in this sample may be carry-over from other donors' samples. CDR3s include the opening cysteine and the closing phenylalanine or tryptophan. The D gene is left open where the match is weak. Clone size is shown for a subset of rows, as once, few, many or a class of expanded clone.

clone size: few; D gene: .; V gene: TRBV6-2/TRBV6-3; J gene: TRBJ1-5; CDR3 DNA: TGTGCCAGCAGTTGGGGTGAGAATCAGCCCCAGCATTTT; CDR3 protein: CASSWGENQPQHF
clone size: few; D gene: .; V gene: TRBV28; J gene: TRBJ2-7; CDR3 DNA: TGTGCCAGCAGCTCTCCCGACATCTACGAGCAGTACTTC; CDR3 protein: CASSSPDIYEQYF
clone size: few; D gene: .; V gene: TRBV20-1; J gene: TRBJ1-1; CDR3 DNA: TGCAGTGCTAGCCTCGTGGCTGAAGCTTTCTTT; CDR3 protein: CSASLVAEAFF
clone size: few; D gene: .; V gene: TRBV11-2; J gene: TRBJ2-7; CDR3 DNA: TGTGCCAGCAGCTTAGATTCCAGGAATCTCTACTACGAGCAGTACTTC; CDR3 protein: CASSLDSRNLYYEQYF
clone size: few; D gene: .; V gene: TRBV4-2; J gene: TRBJ2-3; CDR3 DNA: TGTGCCAGCAGCCAAGATGGGCTAGCCCCAGCCACATACTCCACAGATACGCAGTATTTT; CDR3 protein: CASSQDGLAPATYSTDTQYF
clone size: many; D gene: .; V gene: TRBV4-3; J gene: TRBJ1-4; CDR3 DNA: TGCGCCAGCAGCCAAACCCTCCCCAGTCCGAATGAAAAACTGTTTTTT; CDR3 protein: CASSQTLPSPNEKLFF
clone size: .; D gene: .; V gene: TRBV7-2; J gene: TRBJ1-6; CDR3 DNA: TGTGCCAGCAGCATCCAGGGGATCGGTTATAATTCACCCCTCCACTTT; CDR3 protein: CASSIQGIGYNSPLHF
clone size: .; D gene: TRBD2; V gene: TRBV12-3/TRBV12-4; J gene: TRBJ2-5; CDR3 DNA: TGTGCCAGCAGTACCGTCGGGGGGAGGTTAGAGACCCAGTACTTC; CDR3 protein: CASSTVGGRLETQYF
clone size: .; D gene: .; V gene: TRBV7-3; J gene: TRBJ1-1; CDR3 DNA: TGTGCCAGCAGCTTAACACCGATCTTACCGGGGGGGATGAACACTGAAGCTTTCTTT; CDR3 protein: CASSLTPILPGGMNTEAFF
clone size: .; D gene: .; V gene: TRBV4-2; J gene: TRBJ1-1; CDR3 DNA: TGTGCCAGCAGCCAAGTAGGCAGTATGAACACTGAAGCTTTCTTT; CDR3 protein: CASSQVGSMNTEAFF
clone size: .; D gene: .; V gene: TRBV4-1; J gene: TRBJ2-7; CDR3 DNA: TGCGCCAGCAGCACGGACGGGGGTCCCACCTCCTACGAGCAGTACTTC; CDR3 protein: CASSTDGGPTSYEQYF
clone size: few; D gene: TRBD1; V gene: TRBV7-2; J gene: TRBJ1-1; CDR3 DNA: TGTGCCAGCAGCTACCTAGGACAGGGCCTCACTGAAGCTTTCTTT; CDR3 protein: CASSYLGQGLTEAFF
clone size: .; D gene: .; V gene: TRBV10-3; J gene: TRBJ2-6; CDR3 DNA: TGTGCCATCAGGGCGACAGGCCGCTCTGGGGCCAACGTCCTGACTTTC; CDR3 protein: CAIRATGRSGANVLTF
clone size: .; D gene: .; V gene: TRBV6-5; J gene: TRBJ2-1; CDR3 DNA: TGTGCCAGCAGTTATGTGTCAGGGGCGACCGAGCAGTTCTTC; CDR3 protein: CASSYVSGATEQFF
clone size: .; D gene: .; V gene: TRBV7-2; J gene: TRBJ1-5; CDR3 DNA: TGTGCCAGCAGCTCAATCGAGGACAGCTATAGCAATCAGCCCCAGCATTTT; CDR3 protein: CASSSIEDSYSNQPQHF
clone size: .; D gene: .; V gene: TRBV12-3/TRBV12-4; J gene: TRBJ2-7; CDR3 DNA: TGTGCCAGCAGTTTATACGGAGGGGTAAACGAGCAGTACTTC; CDR3 protein: CASSLYGGVNEQYF
clone size: few; D gene: .; V gene: TRBV14; J gene: TRBJ2-1; CDR3 DNA: TGTGCCAGCAGCCAGGATTTTCAGGCGGAGCAGTTCTTC; CDR3 protein: CASSQDFQAEQFF
clone size: .; D gene: TRBD1; V gene: TRBV5-6; J gene: TRBJ1-2; CDR3 DNA: TGTGCCAGCAGCATGGGGGACAGTGGCTACACCTTC; CDR3 protein: CASSMGDSGYTF
clone size: few; D gene: TRBD1; V gene: TRBV25-1; J gene: TRBJ2-7; CDR3 DNA: TGTGCCACCCGGACAGGGGCCCACGAGCAGTACTTC; CDR3 protein: CATRTGAHEQYF
clone size: few; D gene: .; V gene: TRBV20-1; J gene: TRBJ2-3; CDR3 DNA: TGCAGTGCTAGAAGGGAGTGGTCCTCCCCCACAGATACGCAGTATTTT; CDR3 protein: CSARREWSSPTDTQYF
clone size: .; D gene: .; V gene: TRBV7-6; J gene: TRBJ2-2; CDR3 DNA: TGTGCCAGCAGATTACAGGGAGTAAACACCGGGGAGCTGTTTTTT; CDR3 protein: CASRLQGVNTGELFF
clone size: .; D gene: .; V gene: TRBV12-3/TRBV12-4; J gene: TRBJ1-3; CDR3 DNA: TGTGCCAGCAGTTCCGACTGGAGCTCTGGAAACACCATATATTTT; CDR3 protein: CASSSDWSSGNTIYF
clone size: .; D gene: TRBD1; V gene: TRBV7-8; J gene: TRBJ1-5; CDR3 DNA: TGTGCCAGCAGCCCAGGGACAGGGAATCTATATAGCAATCAGCCCCAGCATTTT; CDR3 protein: CASSPGTGNLYSNQPQHF
clone size: .; D gene: TRBD1; V gene: TRBV7-8; J gene: TRBJ2-4; CDR3 DNA: TGTGCCAGCAGCTTACCGGGACAGGGGGCCCAAAGAAACATTCAGTACTTC; CDR3 protein: CASSLPGQGAQRNIQYF
clone size: .; D gene: .; V gene: TRBV7-9; J gene: TRBJ1-1; CDR3 DNA: TGTGCCAGCAGCACCACAGGGAGCGCTGAAGCTTTCTTT; CDR3 protein: CASSTTGSAEAFF
clone size: few; D gene: TRBD2; V gene: TRBV11-3; J gene: TRBJ2-1; CDR3 DNA: TGTGCCAGCAGCTTAGGTGTCGGGACTAGCGGGGGGGATGAGCAGTTCTTC; CDR3 protein: CASSLGVGTSGGDEQFF
clone size: many; D gene: TRBD1; V gene: TRBV12-3/TRBV12-4; J gene: TRBJ2-7; CDR3 DNA: TGTGCCAGCAGTCCACAGGGGAACGAGCAGTACTTC; CDR3 protein: CASSPQGNEQYF
clone size: .; D gene: .; V gene: TRBV3-1; J gene: TRBJ2-7; CDR3 DNA: TGTGCCAGCAGCCAATACCGGGACTTACCCTACGAGCAGTACTTC; CDR3 protein: CASSQYRDLPYEQYF
clone size: few; D gene: TRBD1; V gene: TRBV4-1; J gene: TRBJ1-1; CDR3 DNA: TGCGCCAGCAGCCAGGACAGGGGGAACACTGAAGCTTTCTTT; CDR3 protein: CASSQDRGNTEAFF
clone size: .; D gene: .; V gene: TRBV6-2/TRBV6-3; J gene: TRBJ2-1; CDR3 DNA: TGTGCCAGCAGTTCGACCCGGGTTGGCAAAGACGATGAGCAGTTCTTC; CDR3 protein: CASSSTRVGKDDEQFF
clone size: .; D gene: TRBD2; V gene: TRBV6-2/TRBV6-3; J gene: TRBJ2-7; CDR3 DNA: TGTGCCAGCAGTTTACTAGCGGGCGGAACCTACGAGCAGTACTTC; CDR3 protein: CASSLLAGGTYEQYF
clone size: many; D gene: .; V gene: TRBV6-2/TRBV6-3; J gene: TRBJ2-7; CDR3 DNA: TGTGCCAGCACCACTCCGGGACTCAAAGTCTACGAGCAGTACTTC; CDR3 protein: CASTTPGLKVYEQYF
clone size: few; D gene: TRBD2; V gene: TRBV29-1; J gene: TRBJ2-4; CDR3 DNA: TGCAGCGTTTTAGGGGTAGCGGGTGAAAACATTCAGTACTTC; CDR3 protein: CSVLGVAGENIQYF
clone size: .; D gene: .; V gene: TRBV10-3; J gene: TRBJ1-6; CDR3 DNA: TGTGCCATCAGTGAGAGAAGTACGGAAGATTCACCCCTCCACTTT; CDR3 protein: CAISERSTEDSPLHF
clone size: few; D gene: .; V gene: TRBV6-5; J gene: TRBJ2-1; CDR3 DNA: TGTGCCAGCAGAACTTTCCCAGGGGAGCAGTTCTTC; CDR3 protein: CASRTFPGEQFF
clone size: .; D gene: .; V gene: TRBV6-5; J gene: TRBJ1-6; CDR3 DNA: TGTGCCAGCAGTTGGGGGAGGGCCCGTTGGGATTCACCCCTCCACTTT; CDR3 protein: CASSWGRARWDSPLHF
clone size: .; D gene: .; V gene: TRBV6-8; J gene: TRBJ2-7; CDR3 DNA: TGTGCCAGCAGCCAGTTCCGAAGCTCCTACGAGCAGTACTTC; CDR3 protein: CASSQFRSSYEQYF
clone size: many; D gene: TRBD1; V gene: TRBV7-2; J gene: TRBJ1-2; CDR3 DNA: TGTGCCAGCAGCTTTAGGACAGGGGGCGCGAAAGGCTACACCTTC; CDR3 protein: CASSFRTGGAKGYTF
clone size: .; D gene: .; V gene: TRBV4-3; J gene: TRBJ1-6; CDR3 DNA: TGCGCCAGCAGCCAAGATATAGGGGCCAATTCACCCCTCCACTTT; CDR3 protein: CASSQDIGANSPLHF
clone size: .; D gene: TRBD2; V gene: TRBV6-5; J gene: TRBJ2-1; CDR3 DNA: TGTGCCAGCAGTCGGACTAGCGGGGGCTCCTACAATGAGCAGTTCTTC; CDR3 protein: CASSRTSGGSYNEQFF
clone size: .; D gene: .; V gene: TRBV6-2/TRBV6-3; J gene: TRBJ2-1; CDR3 DNA: TGTGCCAGCAGTTACCTAGGAGAAATGGCGAATGAGCAGTTCTTC; CDR3 protein: CASSYLGEMANEQFF
clone size: .; D gene: .; V gene: TRBV29-1; J gene: TRBJ1-1; CDR3 DNA: TGCAGCGTTGAAGATCGCCGGATGAACACTGAAGCTTTCTTT; CDR3 protein: CSVEDRRMNTEAFF
clone size: .; D gene: TRBD2; V gene: TRBV27; J gene: TRBJ2-7; CDR3 DNA: TGTGCCAGCAGTGTTAGCGGGGGAACCTACGAGCAGTACTTC; CDR3 protein: CASSVSGGTYEQYF
clone size: few; D gene: TRBD1; V gene: TRBV7-2; J gene: TRBJ2-1; CDR3 DNA: TGTGCCAGCAGCTTCCCGACAGGGGCTCTTCGGGCTCAGGCCAATGAGCAGTTCTTC; CDR3 protein: CASSFPTGALRAQANEQFF
clone size: .; D gene: TRBD1; V gene: TRBV12-3/TRBV12-4; J gene: TRBJ1-5; CDR3 DNA: TGTGCCAGCAGCCTCGGGACAGGGTATCCTCAGCCCCAGCATTTT; CDR3 protein: CASSLGTGYPQPQHF
clone size: many; D gene: TRBD1; V gene: TRBV12-3/TRBV12-4; J gene: TRBJ1-1; CDR3 DNA: TGTGCCAGCAGTTTAGGCAGGGGGTACACTGAAGCTTTCTTT; CDR3 protein: CASSLGRGYTEAFF
clone size: few; D gene: .; V gene: TRBV7-8; J gene: TRBJ1-4; CDR3 DNA: TGTGCCAGCAGCCCCGCGAGGGGTGAAAAACTGTTTTTT; CDR3 protein: CASSPARGEKLFF